Listed below are T cell receptor beta chains from one sample, sequenced in a study of OX40 agonist ivuxolimab in advanced cancers. Using immunoSEQ multiplex PCR, the repertoire was profiled, and TCRdb retains in-frame clones only, with some absent. The sample records tens of thousands of clones, around 86% being singletons. The source material was CD4+ or CD8+ T cells sorted from blood, sampled in a trial of the OX40 agonist ivuxolimab. The source is an adult with an advanced solid tumor such as melanoma, head and neck, liver or kidney cancer. CDR3s include the opening cysteine and the closing phenylalanine or tryptophan. A D gene is named only where the DNA matches it firmly. Size values are once, few and many counts, or a class for expanded clones, and some rows have none.

V gene	J gene	CDR3 length	clone size	D gene	CDR3 DNA	CDR3 protein
TRBV5-4	TRBJ2-6	16	.	.	TGTGCCAGCACGGGGACTCTTCGCTCTGGGGCCAACGTCCTGACTTTC	CASTGTLRSGANVLTF
TRBV7-7	TRBJ1-1	13	once	.	TGTGCTAGCAGCTCAACACCGAACACTGAAGCTTTCTTT	CASSSTPNTEAFF
TRBV6-5	TRBJ2-1	12	.	TRBD1	TGTGCCAGCACCGGGACAGGGGGCCGGCAGTTCTTC	CASTGTGGRQFF
TRBV7-6	TRBJ2-7	13	.	.	TGTGCCAGCAGCTTAAGGCCAGCGAGGGAGCAGTACTTC	CASSLRPAREQYF
TRBV5-1	TRBJ1-1	12	.	.	TGCGCCAGCAGCCCCCCGGGCACTGAAGCTTTCTTT	CASSPPGTEAFF
TRBV6-1	TRBJ2-7	13	.	.	TGTGCCAGCAGTGTCGAGGGTGGCTACGAGCAGTACTTC	CASSVEGGYEQYF
TRBV10-3	TRBJ2-2	13	.	.	TGTGCCACCGGGCCTTCACGGGGCGGGGAGCTGTTTTTT	CATGPSRGGELFF
TRBV21-1	TRBJ2-3	19	.	.	.	CASIYRGVRWGWGSDTQYF
TRBV5-4	TRBJ1-2	12	once	.	TGTGCCAGGGACCCGGGCATCTATGGCTACACCTTC	CARDPGIYGYTF
TRBV10-2	TRBJ2-7	15	.	.	TGCGCCAGCAGCGCTACAAGGTTTAGTTCCTACGAGCAGTACTTC	CASSATRFSSYEQYF
TRBV6-6	TRBJ2-5	12	once	.	TGTGCCAGCAGTTCCCTTCAAGAGACCCAGTACTTC	CASSSLQETQYF
TRBV21-1	TRBJ2-4	12	.	.	TGTGCCAGCAGGACAGGGAATAGCATTCAGTACTTC	CASRTGNSIQYF
TRBV7-3	TRBJ1-6	15	few	.	TGTGCCAGCAGCTTATTCGGCGACAATCGATCACCCCTCCACTTT	CASSLFGDNRSPLHF
TRBV7-9	TRBJ2-5	15	.	.	TGTGCCAGCAGCTTGGCCCGGACAGCGAAAGAGACCCAGTACTTC	CASSLARTAKETQYF
TRBV5-1	TRBJ1-2	15	.	TRBD1	TGCGCCAGCAGCGACCGGGACAGGGGACACTATGGCTACACCTTC	CASSDRDRGHYGYTF
TRBV4-1	TRBJ1-1	13	.	.	TGCGCCAGCAGCCTCGAATTGAACACTGAAGCTTTCTTT	CASSLELNTEAFF
TRBV5-1	TRBJ1-1	13	.	.	TGCGCCAGCAGCTCCTCGGCGAACACTGAAGCTTTCTTT	CASSSSANTEAFF
TRBV5-5	TRBJ1-4	14	.	.	TGTGCCAGCAGCTTCTTCATGTTGGAGGAAAAACTGTTTTTT	CASSFFMLEEKLFF
TRBV6-6	TRBJ1-5	13	.	.	TGTGCCAGCAGCTCCGGGGTTGGTCAGCCCCAGCATTTT	CASSSGVGQPQHF
TRBV2	TRBJ2-2	13	.	.	TGTGCCAGCACGGCCCTTCACACCGGGGAGCTGTTTTTT	CASTALHTGELFF
TRBV18	TRBJ2-7	14	.	.	TGTGCCAGCTCACCAGGGGACGGCCCCTACGAGCAGTACTTC	CASSPGDGPYEQYF
TRBV7-9	TRBJ2-7	14	once	.	TGCGCCAGCAGCTCGCCTGGGAGTTCCTACGAGCAGTACTTC	CASSSPGSSYEQYF
TRBV13	TRBJ2-3	20	.	.	TGTGCCAGCAGCACGCGGACAGGGGAAGCGGGGGGTCTCCCCACAGATACGCAGTATTTT	CASSTRTGEAGGLPTDTQYF
TRBV7-2	TRBJ2-7	13	.	.	TGTGCCAGCAGCTTAGCTGAACCGGGACGGTTGTACTTC	CASSLAEPGRLYF
TRBV5-1	TRBJ1-4	16	.	TRBD1	TGCGCCAGCAGCTTATCTGGACAGGGGGAAAATGAAAAACTGTTTTTT	CASSLSGQGENEKLFF
TRBV12-5	TRBJ2-3	13	.	.	TGTGCTAGTGGTTTGCCCTTGACCGATACGCAGTATTTT	CASGLPLTDTQYF
TRBV6-6	TRBJ2-3	15	once	.	TGTGCCAGCAGTAAATTGGGGGGTCGGCGAGATACGCAGTATTTT	CASSKLGGRRDTQYF
TRBV11-3	TRBJ1-3	14	.	.	TGTGCCAGCAGCCCGACAGCATCTGGAAACACCATATATTTT	CASSPTASGNTIYF
TRBV5-1	TRBJ2-3	16	.	.	TGCGCCAGCAAGCAAGGAAGCCTGGTTAGCACAGATACGCAGTATTTT	CASKQGSLVSTDTQYF
TRBV9	TRBJ1-1	13	.	.	TGTGCCAGCAGCGTCCAGGGGAACACTGAAGCTTTCTTT	CASSVQGNTEAFF
TRBV6-1	TRBJ2-5	10	.	.	TGTGCCAGCAGAAGAGAGACCCAGTACTTC	CASRRETQYF
TRBV19	TRBJ2-1	15	.	TRBD2	TGTGCCAGTAGTATAGCAGCGGGGGCCTACAATGAGCAGTTCTTC	CASSIAAGAYNEQFF
TRBV5-6	TRBJ1-6	14	.	.	TGTGCCAGCAGCCCGGGACGTCGGAATTCACCCCTCCACTTT	CASSPGRRNSPLHF
TRBV7-2	TRBJ2-3	18	.	TRBD1	TGTGCCAGCAGCTTAGCCCCCCCGACAGGGGGGAGGTCGGATACGCAGTATTTT	CASSLAPPTGGRSDTQYF
TRBV5-1	TRBJ1-1	17	.	TRBD1	TGCGCCAGCAGCTTGGAGAGGGGGCTGGGGGCGAACACTGAAGCTTTCTTT	CASSLERGLGANTEAFF
TRBV6-1	TRBJ2-7	14	few	TRBD2	TGTGCCAGCAGTGAACGGATCGGGGGGGGCGAGCAGTACTTC	CASSERIGGGEQYF
TRBV2	TRBJ1-1	14	.	.	TGTGCCAGCGGGTCACAGGGATGGGGCACTGAAGCTTTCTTT	CASGSQGWGTEAFF
TRBV6-5	TRBJ1-3	15	.	.	TGTGCCAGCAGTGGAACAGGAGTCCTCCGAAACACCATATATTTT	CASSGTGVLRNTIYF
TRBV27	TRBJ1-1	13	.	.	TGTGCCAGCCGCGGGAGGTTGAACACTGAAGCTTTCTTT	CASRGRLNTEAFF
TRBV5-4	TRBJ1-2	14	.	.	TGTGCCAGCAGCTTGGATCTTTTAGACTATGGCTACACCTTC	CASSLDLLDYGYTF
TRBV7-3	TRBJ1-4	13	.	TRBD1	TGTGCCAGCAGCGACAGGGGAGGGGAAAAACTGTTTTTT	CASSDRGGEKLFF
TRBV7-3	TRBJ2-1	11	.	.	TGTGCCAGCAGTAATACCAATGAGCAGTTCTTC	CASSNTNEQFF
TRBV19	TRBJ1-1	14	.	TRBD1	TGTGCCAGTAGTACCCGACAGGGGGCAACTGAAGCTTTCTTT	CASSTRQGATEAFF
TRBV6-5	TRBJ2-1	14	once	TRBD2	TGTGCCAGCGGGCTAGCGGGGGGCTACAATGAGCAGTTCTTC	CASGLAGGYNEQFF
TRBV5-6	TRBJ2-1	19	.	TRBD2	TGTGCCAGCAGCCCCCAGTTAGCGGGGCGAACTCCATCCTACAATGAGCAGTTCTTC	CASSPQLAGRTPSYNEQFF
TRBV5-4	TRBJ2-3	16	.	.	TGTGCCAGCAGCAATCGACAGGCGAGAAGCACAGATACGCAGTATTTT	CASSNRQARSTDTQYF
TRBV7-2	TRBJ1-3	17	.	.	TGTGCCAGCAGCTTAGTTCTGACAAGGGGGGTCGGAAACACCATATATTTT	CASSLVLTRGVGNTIYF
TRBV4-3	TRBJ2-4	20	once	TRBD2	TGCGCCAGCAGCCAAGATGCGGCTAGCGGGGGTGAGAGTGCCAAAAACATTCAGTACTTC	CASSQDAASGGESAKNIQYF
TRBV19	TRBJ1-2	12	.	TRBD1	TGTGCCAGTAGTAGGGACAGTTATGGCTACACCTTC	CASSRDSYGYTF
TRBV10-3	TRBJ1-2	12	.	TRBD1	TGTGCCACCAGGACAGGGGACTATGGCTACACCTTC	CATRTGDYGYTF